This T cell receptor beta chain came from a study of blood T cell repertoires in COVID-19 (dated by TCRdb to between 2020 and 2021). With respect to the entire study: Samples covering the acute and convalescent phases of COVID-19 were provided by collaborators in the United States, Italy and Spain. The material from the prospective study consisted of cDNA or gDNA derived from T cells, B-cell-depleted T cells, or PBMCs. Deeply sampled blood TCRbeta repertoires from subjects exposed to, actively infected with, or recovered from COVID-19 were included in the dataset. The repertoires were released in a freely available public database intended as a resource for research on the immune response to SARS-CoV-2. Samples were obtained from the ongoing ImmuneRACE study (first 160 participants) and from roughly 1,300 subjects provided by 6 global collaborators. Nearly every sample came with metadata listing a de-identified subject ID, COVID-19 status, age in years and sex. Where HLA class I and class II types were available, the types were taken from metadata supplied by the sample provider, not from assay-based typing. Findings and caveats that apply to the study as a whole: Clinical and demographic metadata were provided uncurated, with the amount varying by source and participant.

CDR1 and CDR2 (SEHNR, FQNEAQ) derive from the germline V gene (reference sequence). The CDR3 measures 14 amino acids from cysteine to phenylalanine. Only the CDR3 portion is preserved as DNA: 42 bases, with reading frame beginning at the first base. Trimming accounts for 6 bases at V and 5 bases at J, while the number of junction bases matched to no gene is 8. As to this clone: The antigen it binds to is not known. The record has no base qualities; no much larger clone is one base away.

TCRbeta CDR3 regions were amplified from genomic DNA using the immunoSEQ Assay, a bias-controlled multiplex PCR. The study's own analysis went as follows. The number of nucleated cells in each sample was estimated from the amplification of reference gene primers within the assay. To quantify the absolute abundance of each unique TCRbeta CDR3 rearrangement, sequence reads were collapsed and filtered. For each sample, productive Simpson clonality was calculated as the square root of Simpson's diversity index over productive rearrangements. TCRdb holds this immuneACCESS table with in-frame rearrangements only. Some clones are missing; in checked studies, unresolved V genes explain under half, and the rest has no known cause. V and J calls plus clone size are reproduced from that table; the DNA served to infer D and trimming. Counted in this sample were 120,000 or so clones; more than 70% of them appeared once. Roughly 1.2% of the sample is in the top ten clones.

Whole blood was collected in K2EDTA tubes by collaborating institutions according to the institutions' own protocols. For TCRbeta analysis, collaborators shipped samples in one of three forms: frozen whole blood, isolated PBMCs, or DNA extracted from either of those sample types. The clonotype originates from a woman of 80 years or more with acute or convalescent COVID-19. The sequencing input was peripheral blood. The chain joins TRBV7-9 to TRBJ1-1; 8 central bases correspond to TRBD1. In nucleotide form, the sequence is TGTGCCAGCAGAGTGACAGGGGCGGTGACTGAAGCTTTCTTT. Its protein is CASRVTGAVTEAFF.